The source of this T cell receptor beta chain is a study of shared clonotypes between healthy human individuals. CDR3 length equals 15 residues. The J segment lost 6 bases and the V segment lost 5 bases, leaving 8 bases of the junction unmatched. Germline V gene data show CDR1 as LNHDA and CDR2 as SQIVND (reference sequence). Sequencing was performed with immunoSEQ multiplex PCR; in TCRdb, only in-frame clones are kept and a portion is missing. The data show approximately 500,000 clones, 90% to 96% seen once. Study results and caveats: It was observed that around 5% of naive CD4 clonotypes were shared across a handful of donors. Generally, naive subsets (rather than memory subsets) showed larger estimated richness.

Points on this clone: Its specificity is not known.

The source material was naive CD4+ T cells sorted from blood. Regarding subset: CD45RA+ positively selected. This rearrangement joins TRBV19 to TRBJ2-1; 9 nucleotides align to TRBD1. The receptor's source is a woman aged 25 to 39 in good health. The CDR3 reads CASSSSGTGSNEQFF. The CDR3 nucleotides read TGTGCCAGTAGTTCCTCCGGGACAGGGTCCAATGAGCAGTTCTTC.